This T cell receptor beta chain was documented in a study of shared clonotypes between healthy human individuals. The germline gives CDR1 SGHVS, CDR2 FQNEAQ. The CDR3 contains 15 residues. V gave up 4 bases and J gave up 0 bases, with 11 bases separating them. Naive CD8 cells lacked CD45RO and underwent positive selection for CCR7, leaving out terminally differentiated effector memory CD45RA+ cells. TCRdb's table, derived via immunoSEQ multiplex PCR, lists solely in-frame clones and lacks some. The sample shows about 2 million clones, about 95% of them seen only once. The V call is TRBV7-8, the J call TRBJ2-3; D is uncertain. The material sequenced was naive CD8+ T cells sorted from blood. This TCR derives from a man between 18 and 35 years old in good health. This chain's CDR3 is CASSSWTTSTDTQYF. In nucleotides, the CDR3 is TGTGCCAGCAGCTCCTGGACGACTAGCACAGATACGCAGTATTTT.